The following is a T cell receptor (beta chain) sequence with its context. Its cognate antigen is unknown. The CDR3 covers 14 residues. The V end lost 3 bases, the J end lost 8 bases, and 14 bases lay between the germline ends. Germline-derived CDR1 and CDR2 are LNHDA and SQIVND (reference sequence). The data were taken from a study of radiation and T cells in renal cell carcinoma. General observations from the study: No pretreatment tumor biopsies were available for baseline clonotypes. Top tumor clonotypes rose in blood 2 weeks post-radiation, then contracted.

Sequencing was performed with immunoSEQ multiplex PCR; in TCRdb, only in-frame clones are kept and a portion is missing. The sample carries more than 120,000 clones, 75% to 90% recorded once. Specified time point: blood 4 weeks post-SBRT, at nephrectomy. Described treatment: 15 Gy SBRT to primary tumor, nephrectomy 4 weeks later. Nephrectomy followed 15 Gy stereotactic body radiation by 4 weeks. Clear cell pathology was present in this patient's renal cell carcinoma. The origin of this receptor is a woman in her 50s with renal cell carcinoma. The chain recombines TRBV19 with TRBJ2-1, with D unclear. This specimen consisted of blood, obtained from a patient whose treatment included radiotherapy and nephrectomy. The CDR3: CASSIWQASDEQFF. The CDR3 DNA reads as TGTGCCAGTAGTATTTGGCAGGCCAGCGATGAGCAGTTCTTC.